The rows below give T cell receptor beta chains drawn from one sample of a study of cytomegalovirus exposure and HLA in healthy donors. Profiling relied on immunoSEQ multiplex PCR, and the TCRdb table lists in-frame clones only, not all of them. The data show roughly 180,000 clones, with approximately 80% seen just once and more than 0.95% held by the top ten. The sequenced sample was PBMCs. The receptors derive from a girl under 10 years old in good health and CMV-seropositive. The CDR3 runs from the conserved cysteine through the conserved F or W. Fields, in order: J gene, V gene, D gene, clone size, CDR3 protein, CDR3 DNA. A D gene is named only where the DNA matches it firmly. Size tells how often a clone was seen (once, few, many) or the class of an expanded clone, and some rows leave it out.

j_call: TRBJ1-5
v_call: TRBV19
d_call: .
clone_size: .
cdr3_aa: CASSILTKASNQPQHF
cdr3_nt: TGTGCCAGTAGTATCTTGACAAAGGCGAGCAATCAGCCCCAGCATTTT

j_call: TRBJ1-2
v_call: TRBV5-4
d_call: TRBD1
clone_size: .
cdr3_aa: CASSIGTGSSYGYTF
cdr3_nt: TGTGCCAGCAGCATCGGGACAGGGTCTAGCTATGGCTACACCTTC

j_call: TRBJ1-6
v_call: TRBV11-2
d_call: .
clone_size: .
cdr3_aa: CASRGALLVNSPLHF
cdr3_nt: TGTGCCAGCAGGGGAGCGCTCCTCGTTAATTCACCCCTCCACTTT

j_call: TRBJ2-2
v_call: TRBV19
d_call: .
clone_size: .
cdr3_aa: CASSLAMAANTGELFF
cdr3_nt: TGTGCCAGTAGTCTCGCCATGGCCGCGAACACCGGGGAGCTGTTTTTT

j_call: TRBJ2-1
v_call: TRBV7-3
d_call: .
clone_size: .
cdr3_aa: CASSLFAQGTYNEQFF
cdr3_nt: TGTGCCAGCAGCTTATTCGCACAGGGTACATACAATGAGCAGTTCTTC

j_call: TRBJ2-3
v_call: TRBV10-2
d_call: .
clone_size: .
cdr3_aa: CASSAGEAFADTQYF
cdr3_nt: TGCGCCAGCAGTGCGGGAGAAGCATTTGCAGATACGCAGTATTTT

j_call: TRBJ1-5
v_call: TRBV5-1
d_call: .
clone_size: .
cdr3_aa: CASSEDSSNQPQHF
cdr3_nt: TGCGCCAGCAGCGAGGACAGTAGCAATCAGCCCCAGCATTTT

j_call: TRBJ1-6
v_call: TRBV5-1
d_call: .
clone_size: .
cdr3_aa: CASSLKRGNNSPLHF
cdr3_nt: TGCGCCAGCAGCTTGAAGAGGGGGAATAATTCACCCCTCCACTTT

j_call: TRBJ1-5
v_call: TRBV6-1
d_call: .
clone_size: .
cdr3_aa: CASSDAVIVNQPQHF
cdr3_nt: TGTGCCAGCAGTGACGCGGTAATAGTCAATCAGCCCCAGCATTTT

j_call: TRBJ1-1
v_call: TRBV2
d_call: .
clone_size: once
cdr3_aa: CASNGGGGSPEAFF
cdr3_nt: TGTGCCAGCAATGGGGGAGGGGGTAGCCCTGAAGCTTTCTTT

j_call: TRBJ1-5
v_call: TRBV5-1
d_call: .
clone_size: .
cdr3_aa: CASSLDRAFNQPQHF
cdr3_nt: TGCGCCAGCAGCTTGGACAGGGCCTTTAATCAGCCCCAGCATTTT

j_call: TRBJ2-5
v_call: TRBV5-1
d_call: TRBD1
clone_size: .
cdr3_aa: CASSFGTGETQYF
cdr3_nt: TGCGCCAGCAGCTTCGGGACAGGAGAGACCCAGTACTTC

j_call: TRBJ1-5
v_call: TRBV15
d_call: TRBD1
clone_size: .
cdr3_aa: CATSRDFLGTVNQPQHF
cdr3_nt: TGTGCCACCAGCAGAGATTTTTTAGGGACAGTCAATCAGCCCCAGCATTTT

j_call: TRBJ2-7
v_call: TRBV7-9
d_call: .
clone_size: .
cdr3_aa: CASSSLRKTSYEQYF
cdr3_nt: TGTGCCAGCAGCTCCCTCCGGAAGACTAGCTACGAGCAGTACTTC

j_call: TRBJ1-1
v_call: TRBV19
d_call: .
clone_size: .
cdr3_aa: CASGVRQDTEAFF
cdr3_nt: TGTGCCAGTGGAGTACGGCAAGACACTGAAGCTTTCTTT

j_call: TRBJ1-5
v_call: TRBV19
d_call: .
clone_size: .
cdr3_aa: CASSIFLGADTNQPQHF
cdr3_nt: TGTGCCAGTAGTATTTTTTTGGGGGCGGATACTAATCAGCCCCAGCATTTT

j_call: TRBJ2-7
v_call: TRBV7-2
d_call: .
clone_size: .
cdr3_aa: CASSLSGQNTYEQYF
cdr3_nt: TGTGCCAGCAGCTTATCCGGACAGAACACCTACGAGCAGTACTTC

j_call: TRBJ2-4
v_call: TRBV5-4
d_call: TRBD1
clone_size: .
cdr3_aa: CASSSRGQGSNIQYF
cdr3_nt: TGTGCCAGCAGCTCGCGCGGACAGGGCTCAAACATTCAGTACTTC

j_call: TRBJ2-5
v_call: TRBV6-1
d_call: .
clone_size: .
cdr3_aa: CASSEFSGRVPKTQYF
cdr3_nt: TGTGCCAGCAGTGAATTTAGCGGCCGGGTCCCCAAGACCCAGTACTTC

j_call: TRBJ1-1
v_call: TRBV29-1
d_call: TRBD1
clone_size: .
cdr3_aa: CSVVRTGMGDTEAFF
cdr3_nt: TGCAGCGTTGTACGGACAGGGATGGGGGACACTGAAGCTTTCTTT

j_call: TRBJ2-1
v_call: TRBV11-3
d_call: TRBD2
clone_size: .
cdr3_aa: CASSLDSSGIPVNEQFF
cdr3_nt: TGTGCCAGCAGCTTAGATTCTAGCGGGATTCCGGTGAATGAGCAGTTCTTC

j_call: TRBJ1-1
v_call: TRBV28
d_call: TRBD1
clone_size: .
cdr3_aa: CASRGQGMNTEAFF
cdr3_nt: TGTGCCAGCAGGGGACAGGGGATGAACACTGAAGCTTTCTTT